The 2 T cell receptor beta chains presented below share a single source sample, sequenced in a study of shared clonotypes between healthy human individuals. Here immunoSEQ multiplex PCR was the method, and the copy in TCRdb shows in-frame clones only, minus some. The table lists a few million clones, about 92% of them singletons, with about 0.37% in the top ten. Sequencing was carried out using naive CD4+ T cells from PBMCs. Stated subset: CD45RA+ positively selected. Every receptor here comes from a young man in good health. Some clones in this sample may be carry-over from other donors' samples.

This chain joins TRBV5-1 and TRBJ1-2; D not certain. Germline V gene sequence: CDR1 SGHRS, CDR2 YFSETQ. The CDR3 contains 13 residues. Trimming left V 4 bases short and J 2 bases short, with 9 bases between. The CDR3 region is CASSPEENYGYTF. The CDR3 DNA sequence: TGCGCCAGCAGCCCGGAAGAGAACTATGGCTACACCTTC.

The rearrangement links TRBV5-1 to TRBJ1-1; 11 nucleotides agree with TRBD1. CDR3 length equals 16 residues. Germline trimming cut 4 bases from V and 0 bases from J; bases unmatched to any gene: 5. CDR1 and CDR2 (germline): SGHRS, YFSETQ. In DNA, the CDR3 is TGCGCCAGCAGCGGGACAGGGGGGCTGGTGAACACTGAAGCTTTCTTT. The encoded protein is CASSGTGGLVNTEAFF.